Sequencing of this TCR beta chain was carried out in a study of T cell changes during pregnancy in multiple sclerosis. The CDR3 length is 15 residues. V shed 1 base, J shed 8 bases, and the junction held 8 bases outside the gene matches. Per the germline V gene, CDR1 is SGHRS and CDR2 is YFSETQ. Repertoires were generated with immunoSEQ multiplex PCR, while TCRdb's copy carries only in-frame clones and drops some. This table has some 64,000 clones, about 90% appearing once. The sample in question was peripheral blood, obtained in the first trimester of pregnancy. The source is a female donor with multiple sclerosis, enrolled in a pregnancy study. V gene TRBV5-1 combines with J gene TRBJ2-1; 8 positions agree with TRBD2. DNA of the CDR3: TGCGCCAGCAGCTTGACGGGGGGGTTAAGGGATGAGCAGTTCTTC. It encodes CASSLTGGLRDEQFF.